This entry concerns a single T cell receptor (beta chain). Its antigen remains unidentified. PCR amplification relied on 60 Vbeta primers (plus 13 Jbeta primers). Profiled with immunoSEQ multiplex PCR; TCRdb holds only in-frame clones, not every one. The sample lists just over 200,000 clones, 65% to 85% occurring once. CDR1 and CDR2 from the germline V gene are MNHEY and SMNVEV (reference sequence). The CDR3 is made up of 13 amino acids. V was clipped by 0 bases and J by 4 bases, with 6 bases between them. This entry belongs to a study of cytomegalovirus exposure and HLA in healthy donors. Study-level findings and limits: Further analysis, carried out later, found HLA-associated TCR beta chains more clonally expanded than equally common other chains. A later analysis reported that several of the most significant clusters appeared to be linked to common viral pathogens, among them Epstein-Barr virus. Excluded were some V segments that proved indistinguishable, including TRBV6-2 and TRBV6-3. Donors belonging to an Asian-associated ancestry cluster reportedly showed fewer N-insertions in productive TCRs than the roughly 670-donor mean, according to what a later analysis found.

Input material: PBMCs. The chain has TRBV27 and TRBJ2-5, with D uncertain. The clonotype was recovered from a man aged 45-65 years in good health and CMV-seronegative. This chain's CDR3 is CASSLSRRETQYF. The CDR3 DNA sequence: TGTGCCAGCAGTTTATCGAGGCGAGAGACCCAGTACTTC.